The TCR beta chain under discussion was sequenced for a study of blood T cell repertoires in COVID-19. For the study at large: PBMCs, B-cell-depleted T cells, or T cells provided the cDNA or gDNA that made up the material.

Germline lookup yields CDR1 MNHEY and CDR2 SMNVEV (reference sequence). Between the trimmed V and J ends, which lost 7 bases and 3 bases, there was a span of 10 bases. The CDR3 is made up of 12 amino acids. In the authors' workflow: From reference gene primer amplification, estimates of nucleated cell counts were derived. Method: immunoSEQ multiplex PCR; TCRdb's copy keeps in-frame clones and lacks some. That table supplies the V and J calls and clone size; D and trimming were determined from the DNA. This table holds about 150,000 clones, about four fifths found once. Input material: peripheral blood. The TCR originated in a woman aged 60 to 75 with active or convalescent COVID-19. The chain is built from TRBV27 and TRBJ2-7, with a weak D call TRBD2 (5 bases). CDR3 in amino acids: CASTGSHYEQYV. The DNA for the CDR3 is TGTGCCAGCACTGGGAGCCACTACGAGCAGTACGTC.